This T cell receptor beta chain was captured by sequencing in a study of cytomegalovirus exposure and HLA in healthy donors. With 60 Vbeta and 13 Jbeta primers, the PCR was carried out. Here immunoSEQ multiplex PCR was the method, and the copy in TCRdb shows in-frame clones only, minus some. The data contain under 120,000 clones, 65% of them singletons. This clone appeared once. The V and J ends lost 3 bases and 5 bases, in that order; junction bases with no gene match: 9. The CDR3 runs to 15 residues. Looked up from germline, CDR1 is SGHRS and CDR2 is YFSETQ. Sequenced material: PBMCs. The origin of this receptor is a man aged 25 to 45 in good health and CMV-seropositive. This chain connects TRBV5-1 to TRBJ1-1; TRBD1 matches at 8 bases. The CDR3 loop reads CASSSTRTGRTEAFF. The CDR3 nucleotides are TGCGCCAGCAGCTCTACTCGGACAGGGAGGACTGAAGCTTTCTTT.